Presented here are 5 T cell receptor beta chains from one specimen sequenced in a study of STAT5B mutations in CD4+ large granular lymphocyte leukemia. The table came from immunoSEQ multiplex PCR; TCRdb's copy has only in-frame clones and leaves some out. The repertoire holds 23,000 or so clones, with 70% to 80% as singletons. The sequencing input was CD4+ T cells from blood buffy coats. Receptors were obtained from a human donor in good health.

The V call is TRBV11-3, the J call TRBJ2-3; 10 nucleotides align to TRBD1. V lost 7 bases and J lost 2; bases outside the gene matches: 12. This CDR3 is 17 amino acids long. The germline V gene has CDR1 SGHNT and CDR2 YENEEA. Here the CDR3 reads CASNRGGTGAITDTQYF. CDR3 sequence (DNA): TGTGCCAGCAACAGGGGGGGGACAGGGGCAATCACAGATACGCAGTATTTT.

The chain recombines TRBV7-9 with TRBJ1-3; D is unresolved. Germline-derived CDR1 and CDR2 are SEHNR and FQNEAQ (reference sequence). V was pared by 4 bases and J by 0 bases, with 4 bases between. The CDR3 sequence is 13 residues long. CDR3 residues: CASSWASGNTIYF. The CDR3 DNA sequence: TGTGCCAGCAGCTGGGCCTCTGGAAACACCATATATTTT.

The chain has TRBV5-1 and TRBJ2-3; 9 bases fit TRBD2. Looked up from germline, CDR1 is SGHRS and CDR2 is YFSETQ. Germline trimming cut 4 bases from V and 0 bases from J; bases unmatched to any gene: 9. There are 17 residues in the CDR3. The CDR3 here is CASSTGASGTSTDTQYF. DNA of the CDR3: TGCGCCAGCAGCACGGGGGCTAGCGGGACTAGCACAGATACGCAGTATTTT.

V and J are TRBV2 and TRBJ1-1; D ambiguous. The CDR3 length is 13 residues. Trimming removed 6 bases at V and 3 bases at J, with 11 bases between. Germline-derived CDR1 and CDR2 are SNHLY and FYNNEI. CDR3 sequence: CASRVFGDTEAFF. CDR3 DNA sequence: TGTGCCAGCAGGGTCTTCGGGGACACTGAAGCTTTCTTT.

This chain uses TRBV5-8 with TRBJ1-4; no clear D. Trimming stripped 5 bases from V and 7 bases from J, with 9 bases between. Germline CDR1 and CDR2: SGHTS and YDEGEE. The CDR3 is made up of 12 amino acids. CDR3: CASRPPSEKLFF. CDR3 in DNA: TGTGCCAGCAGACCCCCGAGTGAAAAACTGTTTTTT. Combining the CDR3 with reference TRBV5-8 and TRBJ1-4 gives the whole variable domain EAGVTQSPTHLIKTRGQQATLRCSPISGHTSVYWYQQALGLGLQFLLWYDEGEERNRGNFPPRFSGRQFPNYSSELNVNALELEDSALYLCASRPPSEKLFFGSGTQLSVL.